This entry describes one T cell receptor (beta chain). This sample was included in a study of blood T cell repertoires in COVID-19. Study information: Samples came from the United States, Italy and Spain, spanning acute and convalescent COVID-19. T cells, B-cell-depleted T cells, or PBMCs supplied cDNA or gDNA.

Original processing methods: Estimated nucleated cell counts came from reference gene primer amplification. Generated by immunoSEQ multiplex PCR, the TCRdb table keeps only in-frame clones and is missing some. The V and J calls and clone size are taken from that table; D and trimming were inferred from the DNA. This sample has about 170,000 clones; under 90% occur once, and the top ten carry around 2%. There are 17 residues in the CDR3. Germline values: CDR1 LGHDT, CDR2 YNNKEL (reference sequence). After removal of 1 base from V and 6 bases from J, the junction contained 11 bases not matched to a gene.

V gene TRBV3-1 (or the pseudogene TRBV3-2) combines with J gene TRBJ2-3, with 9 bases fitting TRBD2. The receptor comes from a woman of 80 years or more with acute or convalescent COVID-19. The sample comprised peripheral blood. The CDR3 sequence is CASSQVPPQRGVDTQYF. The CDR3, as DNA: TGTGCCAGCAGCCAAGTCCCACCCCAGCGGGGGGTGGATACGCAGTATTTT.